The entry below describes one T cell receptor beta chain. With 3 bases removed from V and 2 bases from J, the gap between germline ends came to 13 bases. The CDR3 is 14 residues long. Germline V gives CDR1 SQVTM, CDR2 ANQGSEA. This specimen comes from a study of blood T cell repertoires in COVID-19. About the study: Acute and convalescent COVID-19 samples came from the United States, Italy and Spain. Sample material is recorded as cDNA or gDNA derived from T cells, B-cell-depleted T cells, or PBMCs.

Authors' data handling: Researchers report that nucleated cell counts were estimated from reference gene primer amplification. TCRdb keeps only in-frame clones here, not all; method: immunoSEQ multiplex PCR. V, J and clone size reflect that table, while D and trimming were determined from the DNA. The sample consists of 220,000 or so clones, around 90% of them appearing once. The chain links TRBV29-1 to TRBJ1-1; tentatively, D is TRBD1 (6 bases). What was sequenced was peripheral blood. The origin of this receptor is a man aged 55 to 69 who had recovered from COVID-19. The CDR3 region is CSVESPQGNTEAFF. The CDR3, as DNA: TGCAGCGTTGAGTCCCCACAGGGAAACACTGAAGCTTTCTTT.